These 7 T cell receptor beta chains originate from one sample sequenced in a study of chemoradiotherapy in HPV16-positive cancers. The method was immunoSEQ multiplex PCR; TCRdb's version includes in-frame clones alone and lacks a portion of them. Of 4,000 to 5,000 clones detected, 90% to 95% appear once; the ten largest clones hold about 4.3%. The sample was collected from a patient who underwent chemoradiotherapy. Receptor source: a human donor with HPV-associated anogenital cancer.

This clone appeared a single time. The V and J genes are TRBV6-5 and TRBJ2-7; TRBD2 might be the D (6 bases). Germline V lookup: CDR1 MNHEY, CDR2 SVGAGI. V was shortened by 6 bases and J by 2 bases, with 8 bases between the two germline ends. The CDR3 extends over 12 amino acids. CDR3 in amino acids: CASSPGAYEQYF. In DNA, the CDR3 is TGTGCCAGCAGCCCGGGGGCCTACGAGCAGTACTTC.

The V gene is TRBV7-9, the J gene TRBJ1-2; no clear D. CDR3 length: 14 amino acids. The germline V gene has CDR1 SEHNR and CDR2 FQNEAQ (reference sequence). With 1 base removed from V and 6 bases from J, the gap between germline ends came to 12 bases. The CDR3 loop is CASSLGSVRDGYTF. Written as DNA, the CDR3 is TGTGCCAGCAGCTTAGGGTCCGTTCGGGATGGCTACACCTTC.

V is TRBV4-1 and J is TRBJ1-1; D is undetermined. This CDR3 region has 13 residues. V was trimmed by 4 bases and J by 2 bases, leaving 8 bases between them. In germline, CDR1 is MGHRA, CDR2 YSYEKL. CDR3 amino acids: CASSPGSNTEAFF. As DNA, the CDR3 is TGCGCCAGCAGCCCCGGAAGCAACACTGAAGCTTTCTTT.

The chain is built from TRBV28 and TRBJ1-3; no firm D call. Between the trimmed V and J ends, which lost 3 bases and 0 bases, there was a span of 9 bases. Germline values: CDR1 MDHEN, CDR2 SYDVKM. The CDR3 consists of 15 residues. The CDR3 coding sequence is TGTGCCAGCAGTTTTTCGAGTAGCTCTGGAAACACCATATATTTT. Translation: CASSFSSSSGNTIYF.

This clone was recorded only once. The chain has TRBV9 and TRBJ1-6, with D possibly matching TRBD1 (6 bases). The V gene lost 2 bases and the J gene lost 4 bases, with 7 bases spanning the gap. The CDR3 length is 14 residues. Germline V CDR1 and CDR2: SGDLS, YYNGEE. The DNA of the CDR3 is TGTGCCAGCAGCGTCGGACAGTATAATTCACCCCTCCACTTT. Translated: CASSVGQYNSPLHF. Full variable domain (remainder filled in from reference TRBV9 and TRBJ1-6): DSGVTQTPKHLITATGQRVTLRCSPRSGDLSVYWYQQSLDQGLQFLIQYYNGEERAKGNILERFSAQQFPDLHSELNLSSLELGDSALYFCASSVGQYNSPLHFGNGTRLTVT.

The rearrangement joins TRBV4-2 to TRBJ1-1, with unresolved D. Between the trimmed V and J ends, which lost 4 bases and 2 bases, there was a span of 8 bases. CDR1 is LGHNA and CDR2 is YNFKEQ in the germline V gene. This CDR3 has 13 residues. The CDR3 reads CASSLWTNTEAFF. The CDR3, as DNA: TGTGCCAGCAGCCTTTGGACTAACACTGAAGCTTTCTTT.

The chain combines TRBV7-2 with TRBJ2-7; 8 positions agree with TRBD1. CDR1 SGHTA and CDR2 FQGNSA come from the germline V gene. The ends lost 6 bases at V and 1 base at J; junction bases unmatched: 5. The CDR3 consists of 14 residues. The CDR3: CASRPGQESYEQYF. The CDR3 coding sequence is TGTGCCAGCAGGCCGGGACAGGAATCCTACGAGCAGTACTTC. Drawing the rest from reference TRBV7-2 and TRBJ2-7, the complete variable domain is GAGVSQSPSNKVTEKGKDVELRCDPISGHTALYWYRQSLGQGLEFLIYFQGNSAPDKSGLPSDRFSAERTGGSVSTLTIQRTQQEDSAVYLCASRPGQESYEQYFGPGTRLTVT.